This entry features one T cell receptor (beta chain) sequence. Its antigen is not yet known. It has no much larger one-base neighbor in the sample; base qualities were not kept. Set within a cohort of healthcare workers in London, UK, this nested case-control study involved weekly PCR testing of nasopharyngeal swabs along with blood sampling. Healthcare workers were recruited between 23 and 31 March 2020, during the week of the UK lockdown, and were followed weekly for up to about 16 weeks. The data were taken from a study of early T cells in non-severe SARS-CoV-2 infection (dated by TCRdb to about 2021). For the study in its entirety: Because TCR sequencing relied on bulk RNA taken from unsorted whole blood, pairing of alpha and beta chains was not possible.

General conclusions and limits of the study: VDJdb matching was skewed toward anti-spike CD8 responses and likely underestimated virus-specific expansions, missing private and CD4 specificities.

From the cysteine through the phenylalanine, the CDR3 covers 15 amino acids. CDR3 DNA only is kept here, 45 bases in frame from base 1. In the germline V gene, CDR1 corresponds to SGHDT and CDR2 to YYEEEE. V loses 6 bases at its end and J loses 6 bases; junction bases beyond the gene matches: 10. Library prep was done by 5' RACE. The instrument given in TCRdb is NextSeq 500. To correct for sequencing error and PCR bias, the TCR library protocol tagged individual cDNA molecules with unique molecular identifiers. TCR alpha and beta chains were both sequenced, and the abundances of alpha and beta sequences in each sample were closely correlated with each other. In the original analysis: Decombinator V4 was used to perform V gene, J gene and CDR3 annotation of TCR sequences. TCRs were defined as expanded if a significant change between any two time points was detected under a Poisson model with p below 0.0001. TCR abundances were normalised to the total number of TCRs sequenced per sample and were expressed as counts per million. TRAV1-2 paired with TRAJ12, TRAJ20 or TRAJ33 defined MAIT TCRs, while TRAV10 paired with TRAJ18 defined iNKT TCRs. VDJdb, accessed 1 November 2021, was searched for CMV, EBV and SARS-CoV-2 annotated TCRs, with TCRs annotated for multiple antigens excluded. TCRdb reprocessing: public reads trimmed at Q25 with fastp, clones called with MiXCR, in-frame beta chains kept. One record per CDR3 amino acid sequence lists the most common genes and DNA. The V and J calls shown here were made by TCRdb, not taken from the authors' results. Within this sample are around 60,000 distinct CDR3 sequences, with approximately 9.3% of them counted one time only. The top ten hold about 9.4% of the sample.

The clonotype originates from an adult who was a healthcare worker with PCR-confirmed SARS-CoV-2 infection or an uninfected control (not recorded which). Sequencing input: whole blood. Recombination connected TRBV5-6 to TRBJ2-3, with TRBD2 identical over 10 junction bases. The CDR3 sequence is CASKKLLAGIDTQYF. The DNA is TGTGCCAGCAAAAAATTACTAGCGGGAATTGATACGCAGTATTTT.